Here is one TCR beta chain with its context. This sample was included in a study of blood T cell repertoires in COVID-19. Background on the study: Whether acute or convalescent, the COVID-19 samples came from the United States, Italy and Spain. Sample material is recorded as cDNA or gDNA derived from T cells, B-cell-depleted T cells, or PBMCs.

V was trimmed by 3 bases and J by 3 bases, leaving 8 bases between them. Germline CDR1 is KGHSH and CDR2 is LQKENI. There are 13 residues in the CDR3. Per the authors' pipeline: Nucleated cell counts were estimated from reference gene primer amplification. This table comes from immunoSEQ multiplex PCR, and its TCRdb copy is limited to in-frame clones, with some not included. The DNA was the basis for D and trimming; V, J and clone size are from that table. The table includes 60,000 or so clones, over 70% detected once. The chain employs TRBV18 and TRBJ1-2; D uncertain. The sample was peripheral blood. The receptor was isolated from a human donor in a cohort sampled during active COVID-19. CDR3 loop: CASSPSGDYGYTF. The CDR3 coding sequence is TGTGCCAGCTCACCGTCCGGGGACTATGGCTACACCTTC.